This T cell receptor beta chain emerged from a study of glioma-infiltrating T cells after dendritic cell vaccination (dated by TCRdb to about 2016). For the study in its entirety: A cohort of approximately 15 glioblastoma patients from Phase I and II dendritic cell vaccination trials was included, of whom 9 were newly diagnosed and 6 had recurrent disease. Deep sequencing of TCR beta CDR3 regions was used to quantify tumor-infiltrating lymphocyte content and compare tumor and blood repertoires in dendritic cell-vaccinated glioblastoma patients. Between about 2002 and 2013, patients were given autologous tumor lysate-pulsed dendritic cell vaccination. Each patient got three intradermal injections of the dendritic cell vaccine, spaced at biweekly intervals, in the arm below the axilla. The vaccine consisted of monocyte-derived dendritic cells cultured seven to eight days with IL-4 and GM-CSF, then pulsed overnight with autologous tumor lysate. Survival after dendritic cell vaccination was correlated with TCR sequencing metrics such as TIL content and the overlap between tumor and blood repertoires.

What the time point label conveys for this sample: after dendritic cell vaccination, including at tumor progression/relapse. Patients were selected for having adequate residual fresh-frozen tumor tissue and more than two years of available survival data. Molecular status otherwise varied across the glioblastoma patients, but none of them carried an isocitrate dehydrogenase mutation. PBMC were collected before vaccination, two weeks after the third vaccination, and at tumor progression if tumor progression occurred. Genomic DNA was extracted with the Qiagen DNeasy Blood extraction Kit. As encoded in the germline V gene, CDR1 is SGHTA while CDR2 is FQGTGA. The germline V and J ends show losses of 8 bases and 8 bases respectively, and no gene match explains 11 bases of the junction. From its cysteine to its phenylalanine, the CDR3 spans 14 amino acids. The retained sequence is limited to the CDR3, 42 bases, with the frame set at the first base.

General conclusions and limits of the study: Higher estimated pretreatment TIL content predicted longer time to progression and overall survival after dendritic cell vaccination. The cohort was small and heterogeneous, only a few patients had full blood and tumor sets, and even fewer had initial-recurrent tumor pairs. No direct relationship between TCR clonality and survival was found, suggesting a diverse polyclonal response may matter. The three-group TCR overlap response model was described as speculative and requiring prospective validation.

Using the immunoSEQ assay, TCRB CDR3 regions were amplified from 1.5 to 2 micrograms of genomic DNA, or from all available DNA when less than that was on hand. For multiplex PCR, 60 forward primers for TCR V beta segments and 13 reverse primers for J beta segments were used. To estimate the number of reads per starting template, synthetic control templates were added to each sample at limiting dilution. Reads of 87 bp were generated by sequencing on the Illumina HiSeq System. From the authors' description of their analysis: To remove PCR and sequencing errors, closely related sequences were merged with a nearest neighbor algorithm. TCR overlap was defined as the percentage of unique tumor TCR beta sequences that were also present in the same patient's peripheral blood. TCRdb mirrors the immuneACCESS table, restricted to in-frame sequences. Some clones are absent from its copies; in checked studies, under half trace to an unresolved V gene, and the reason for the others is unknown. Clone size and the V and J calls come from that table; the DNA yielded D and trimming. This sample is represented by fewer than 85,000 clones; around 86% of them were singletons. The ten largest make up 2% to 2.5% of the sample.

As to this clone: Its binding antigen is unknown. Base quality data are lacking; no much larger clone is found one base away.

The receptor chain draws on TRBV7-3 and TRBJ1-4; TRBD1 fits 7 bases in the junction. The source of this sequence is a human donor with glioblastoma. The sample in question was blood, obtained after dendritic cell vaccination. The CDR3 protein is CASAKQGMGEKLFF. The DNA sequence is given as TGTGCCAGCGCGAAACAGGGGATGGGCGAAAAACTGTTTTTT.